This T cell receptor (beta chain) appears in the sequencing data of a study of blood T cells in healthy people across ages. Each sample yielded at least 6 micrograms of PBMC total RNA. Trimming removed 6 bases from V and 3 bases from J, with 8 bases in between. The V gene's germline CDR1 is SEHNR and CDR2 FQNEAQ (reference sequence). CDR3 size: 12 residues. With a J-beta primer mix and a sample-barcoded 5' primer, a second PCR ran about 7 to 12 cycles. Each cDNA molecule received a tag from a template-switch adaptor that had 12 random nucleotides. Each CDR3 protein is one row after TCRdb ran MiXCR on the 5' RACE reads. Of 1.8 million or so distinct CDR3 sequences in the sample, about two fifths are singletons; the top ten hold roughly 23%.

The receptor comes from a human donor in good health. This chain connects TRBV7-9 to TRBJ1-1, with D possibly matching TRBD1 (5 bases). The specimen was blood. The CDR3 DNA is TGTGCCAGCAGGTGGGGGGACACTGAAGCTTTCTTT. This translates into CASRWGDTEAFF.